One and the same sample provided the 24 T cell receptor beta chains below, sequenced in a study of blood T cell repertoires in COVID-19. Measured with immunoSEQ multiplex PCR; TCRdb has only the in-frame clones, and not every one. There are about 310,000 clones in the sample; approximately 91% occur only once, and approximately 9.8% lies in the top ten. Sequencing used PBMCs or T cells enriched from blood (not recorded which). These receptors came from a woman aged 40 to 50 who had recovered from COVID-19.

The J gene is TRBJ1-4, the V gene TRBV28; 8 nucleotides match TRBD1. The germline CDR1 and CDR2 sequences are MDHEN and SYDVKM. This CDR3 contains 17 residues. The junction had 8 bases not matched to a gene; V was cut back by 5 bases and J by 0 bases. CDR3 in amino acids: CASSEIQGGATNEKLFF. The CDR3 DNA sequence: TGTGCCAGCAGTGAGATACAGGGGGGGGCAACTAATGAAAAACTGTTTTTT.

The chain couples TRBV20-1 to TRBJ1-4; TRBD1 matches 7 bases. V lost 7 bases, J lost 7 bases, and 3 bases stayed unmatched. The length of the CDR3 is 11 residues. Germline lookup yields CDR1 DFQATT and CDR2 SNEGSKA (reference sequence). The CDR3, as DNA: TGCAGTGTTTGGGACAGTGAAAAACTGTTTTTT. Protein: CSVWDSEKLFF.

A single count supports this clone. The V call is TRBV29-1, the J call TRBJ1-2; 8 bases agree with TRBD1. This CDR3 is built from 12 residues. V was clipped by 3 bases and J by 6 bases; unmatched bases: 3. Looked up from germline, CDR1 is SQVTM and CDR2 is ANQGSEA. For the CDR3, the DNA is TGCAGCGTTGAGCCAGGGGGCAATGGCTACACCTTC. Translated: CSVEPGGNGYTF.

The gene calls are TRBV5-6 and TRBJ2-1; D is possibly TRBD2 (5 bases). CDR1 and CDR2 from the germline V gene are SGHDT and YYEEEE. This CDR3 is 12 amino acids long. V shed 1 base and J shed 8 bases, with 7 bases lying between them. CDR3 DNA: TGTGCCAGCAGCTTGCCGAGGGATGAGCAGTTCTTC. Its protein product is CASSLPRDEQFF.

This rearrangement joins TRBV9 to TRBJ1-1, with D uncertain. The germline V gene has CDR1 SGDLS and CDR2 YYNGEE. This CDR3 contains 15 residues. Trimming removed 2 bases at V and 1 base at J, with 12 bases between. Here the CDR3 reads CASSVEGRGNTEAFF. CDR3 DNA sequence: TGTGCCAGCAGCGTCGAGGGTCGTGGGAACACTGAAGCTTTCTTT.

This clone came up a few times. The chain uses TRBV19 and TRBJ2-2; the match to TRBD2 covers 11 bases. With 7 bases clipped from V and 3 bases from J, the junction kept 7 bases outside the gene matches. CDR1 LNHDA and CDR2 SQIVND come from the germline V gene (reference sequence). This CDR3 has 16 residues. CDR3: CASISLGLADTGELFF. The CDR3 region has the DNA TGTGCCAGTATTTCATTGGGACTAGCGGACACCGGGGAGCTGTTTTTT.

The genes are TRBV6-4 and TRBJ2-1, with D tentatively TRBD2 (6 bases). The CDR3 consists of 20 residues. V was cut by 0 bases and J by 4 bases, with 25 bases left in between. Germline CDR1 is MRHNA and CDR2 is SNTAGT. The CDR3 here is CASSDSGGFCYLGFYNEQFF. The CDR3 DNA reads TGTGCCAGCAGTGACTCGGGGGGATTTTGTTATCTGGGGTTTTACAATGAGCAGTTCTTC.

The chain recombines TRBV29-1 with TRBJ2-6; maybe TRBD2 (5 bases). This CDR3 is 14 amino acids long. Between the trimmed V and J ends, which lost 6 bases and 0 bases, there was a span of 9 bases. CDR1 and CDR2 (germline): SQVTM, ANQGSEA. The CDR3 protein is CSVSGTSGANVLTF. The CDR3 DNA follows: TGCAGCGTAAGCGGAACCTCTGGGGCCAACGTCCTGACTTTC.

V is TRBV21-1 and J is TRBJ2-5; the D call of TRBD2 is as the table states it, not checked on the DNA. TRBV21-1 is designated a pseudogene. The length of the CDR3 is 18 residues. The CDR3 DNA is TGTGCCAGCAGCAAAGGTCCGTCCTACTCCGGTTCCCAAGAGACCCAGTACTTC. This gives the protein CASSKGPSYSGSQETQYF.

This chain joins TRBV7-8 and TRBJ2-2, with D possibly being TRBD1 (6 bases). Trimming removed 5 bases at V and 5 bases at J, with 18 bases between. The CDR3 sequence is 16 residues long. Germline lookup yields CDR1 SGHVS and CDR2 FQNEAQ. CDR3 in amino acids: CASSVDGQSTTGELFF. The CDR3 DNA sequence: TGTGCCAGCAGCGTAGACGGACAGTCGACAACCGGGGAGCTGTTTTTT.

This clone was recorded only once. The chain is built from TRBV3-1 (or the pseudogene TRBV3-2) and TRBJ2-2; D is perhaps TRBD2 (6 bases). The CDR3 contains 16 residues. Between the trimmed V and J ends, which lost 1 base and 1 base, there was a span of 10 bases. Germline CDR1 LGHDT, CDR2 YNNKEL (reference sequence). CDR3 region: CASSQVTGVNTGELFF. CDR3 sequence (DNA): TGTGCCAGCAGCCAAGTAACGGGAGTGAACACCGGGGAGCTGTTTTTT.

The chain links TRBV3-1 (or the pseudogene TRBV3-2) to TRBJ2-2; D ambiguous. Germline CDR1 reads LGHDT; CDR2 reads YNNKEL (reference sequence). Trimming cost V 1 base and J 7 bases, with 10 bases left between them. The CDR3 covers 14 residues. The CDR3 reads CASSQAMSHGELFF. The CDR3 DNA reads as TGTGCCAGCAGCCAAGCAATGAGTCACGGGGAGCTGTTTTTT.

J is TRBJ2-5 and V is TRBV30, with TRBD2 as a possible D gene (5 bases). This CDR3 contains 14 residues. Per the germline V gene, CDR1 is GTSNPN and CDR2 is SVGIG (reference sequence). The germline V and J ends were trimmed by 2 bases and 5 bases, with 15 bases remaining between them. The CDR3 DNA is TGTGCCTGGAGTCTAGGACTGAGAGGGGAGACCCAGTACTTC. This translates into CAWSLGLRGETQYF.

The rearrangement links TRBV18 to TRBJ1-2; D may be TRBD1 (6 bases). Deletions cut 2 bases from V and 5 bases from J, with 18 bases between. The CDR3 is 16 residues long. Germline V CDR1 and CDR2: KGHSH, LQKENI. The CDR3 protein is CASSPDTGGQAYGYTF. CDR3 nucleotide sequence: TGTGCCAGCTCACCAGACACGGGGGGACAAGCATATGGCTACACCTTC.

The V call is TRBV9, the J call TRBJ2-6, with TRBD1 matching over 7 bases. The V gene end was trimmed by 0 bases and the J gene end by 2 bases; junction bases not matched to a gene: 5. The CDR3 spans 17 residues. Per the germline V gene, CDR1 is SGDLS and CDR2 is YYNGEE. The CDR3 here is CASSVEGGFTGANVLTF. CDR3 sequence (DNA): TGTGCCAGCAGCGTAGAAGGGGGCTTCACTGGGGCCAACGTCCTGACTTTC. Based on the CDR3 plus reference TRBV9 and TRBJ2-6, the full variable domain is DSGVTQTPKHLITATGQRVTLRCSPRSGDLSVYWYQQSLDQGLQFLIQYYNGEERAKGNILERFSAQQFPDLHSELNLSSLELGDSALYFCASSVEGGFTGANVLTFGAGSRLTVL.

The chain recombines TRBV3-1 (or the pseudogene TRBV3-2) with TRBJ1-5, with 7 bases matching TRBD1. The ends lost 3 bases at V and 0 bases at J; junction bases unmatched: 5. Germline CDR1 LGHDT, CDR2 YNNKEL (reference sequence). The CDR3 is made up of 16 amino acids. CDR3 nucleotides: TGTGCCAGCAGCCAGCGACAGGGACATAGCAATCAGCCCCAGCATTTT. Residues: CASSQRQGHSNQPQHF.

This clone was counted between two and nine times. This chain joins TRBV2 and TRBJ1-6; no definite D call. V lost 4 bases to trimming and J lost 8 bases, with 12 bases between them. The germline V gene encodes CDR1 SNHLY and CDR2 FYNNEI. The CDR3 length is 14 residues. CDR3 DNA sequence: TGTGCCAGCAGTGTGAGGGATAGGGATTCACCCCTCCACTTT. Translation gives CASSVRDRDSPLHF.

The V call is TRBV13, the J call TRBJ2-1; the match to TRBD2 covers 12 bases. CDR3 length: 17 amino acids. V trimming: 5 bases; J trimming: 6 bases; junction bases outside the gene matches: 11. Looked up from germline, CDR1 is PRHDT and CDR2 is FYEKMQ (reference sequence). The CDR3 coding sequence is TGTGCCAGCAGCCTACTTTCTAGCGGGAGGGGATTCAATGAGCAGTTCTTC. Its protein is CASSLLSSGRGFNEQFF.

V usage is TRBV25-1 and J usage is TRBJ2-2; D is unresolved. Germline V CDR1 and CDR2: MGHDK, SYGVNS. Trimming cost V 0 bases and J 5 bases, with 7 bases left between them. The CDR3 runs 14 residues. The CDR3 loop reads CASSEYISTGELFF. The CDR3 DNA reads TGTGCCAGCAGTGAATATATCAGTACCGGGGAGCTGTTTTTT.

The chain links TRBV10-3 to TRBJ1-2; 7 nucleotides match TRBD1. The trim removed 5 bases at V and 4 bases at J, leaving 10 bases unmatched. The CDR3 sequence is 15 residues long. Germline CDR1 is ENHRY and CDR2 is SYGVKD. CDR3 in amino acids: CAISPPPGQTYGYTF. DNA of the CDR3: TGTGCCATCAGTCCCCCCCCGGGACAGACCTATGGCTACACCTTC.

The V and J genes are TRBV7-6 and TRBJ1-6; tentatively, D is TRBD1 (6 bases). With 0 bases removed from V and 18 bases from J, the gap between germline ends came to 12 bases. The CDR3 loop spans 12 amino acids. Germline CDR1 SGHVS, CDR2 FNYEAQ. In nucleotides, the CDR3 is TGTGCCAGCAGCTTAGCCTCGACAGGAACCCACTTT. Encoded protein: CASSLASTGTHF. Full variable domain (remainder filled in from reference TRBV7-6 and TRBJ1-6): GAGVSQSPRYKVTKRGQDVALRCDPISGHVSLYWYRQALGQGPEFLTYFNYEAQQDKSGLPNDRFSAERPEGSISTLTIQRTEQRDSAMYRCASSLASTGTHFGNGTRLTVT.

The rearrangement links TRBV2 to TRBJ1-2; 7 bases are shared with TRBD1. With 5 bases clipped from V and 0 bases from J, the junction kept 6 bases outside the gene matches. Germline V gene sequence: CDR1 SNHLY, CDR2 FYNNEI. The CDR3 is made up of 15 amino acids. CDR3: CASSPRDSSNYGYTF. CDR3 coding DNA: TGTGCCAGCAGTCCCCGGGACAGCTCTAACTATGGCTACACCTTC.

V gene TRBV5-1 combines with J gene TRBJ1-4; 7 bases align to TRBD1. J lost 7 bases, V lost 0 bases, and 3 bases had no gene match. This CDR3 contains 14 residues. CDR1 and CDR2 (germline): SGHRS, YFSETQ. The CDR3 DNA is TGCGCCAGCAGCTTGGAGGACAGGAGTGAAAAACTGTTTTTT. The encoded protein is CASSLEDRSEKLFF.

The chain is built from TRBV11-3 and TRBJ2-4; 8 bases are shared with TRBD2. V shed 5 bases and J 10 bases; nucleotides not matched to a gene: 13. CDR1 is SGHNT, CDR2 YENEEA, per germline. This CDR3 spans 15 amino acids. The DNA of the CDR3 is TGTGCCAGCAGCCGGCAGATAGGACTAGCCTCAATTCAGTACTTC. It translates to CASSRQIGLASIQYF.